This T cell receptor (beta chain) was captured in a study of blood T cell repertoires in COVID-19. Overall study context: Researchers got acute and convalescent COVID-19 samples from the United States, Italy and Spain.

Per the authors' pipeline: Cell counts per sample came from amplifying reference gene primers. TCRdb keeps only in-frame clones here, not all; method: immunoSEQ multiplex PCR. Clone size and V and J calls were adopted from that table, with D and trimming inferred from the DNA. Here the sample spans just under 350,000 clones, 91% being singletons. This clone was found a few times. The CDR3 totals 12 residues. Trimming cost V 6 bases and J 2 bases, with 5 bases left between them. Looked up from germline, CDR1 is SGHAT and CDR2 is FQNNGV. V and J are TRBV11-2 and TRBJ1-3, with D hard to call. The receptor was isolated from a woman aged 18-30 years who had recovered from COVID-19. The material sequenced was peripheral blood. CDR3 in amino acids: CASRQAGNTIYF. The CDR3 DNA sequence: TGTGCCAGCAGACAAGCTGGAAACACCATATATTTT.